This entry concerns a single TCR beta chain. The antigen remains undetermined. This record belongs to a study of cytomegalovirus exposure and HLA in healthy donors. Findings and limits, study-wide: Presence/absence analyses supposed approximately even sequencing depth among donors. The majority of CMV-associated TCR beta chains were reported as apparently HLA-restricted in a later analysis. HLA alleles showed associations with roughly 17,000 TCR beta sequences in a later analysis, at a 0.05 false discovery rate. Researchers reportedly found TCR beta sequences accurately predicted most subjects' HLA-A and HLA-B alleles.

V lost 4 bases to trimming and J lost 0 bases; unmatched junction nucleotides: 11. The CDR3 consists of 18 residues. Germline V gene lookup returns CDR1 SGHAT and CDR2 FQNNGV. PCR used 60 Vbeta primers and 13 Jbeta primers. The data were produced by immunoSEQ multiplex PCR, yet TCRdb's version contains in-frame clones alone and is incomplete. The repertoire holds around 150,000 clones, with about three quarters as singletons. The genes are TRBV11-2 and TRBJ2-2; TRBD1 aligns across 7 bases. Material for sequencing was PBMCs. The source is a young man in good health and CMV-seronegative. The CDR3 spells CASSSRDSPIANTGELFF. The CDR3 nucleotides are TGTGCCAGCAGCTCCCGGGACAGCCCAATCGCGAACACCGGGGAGCTGTTTTTT.